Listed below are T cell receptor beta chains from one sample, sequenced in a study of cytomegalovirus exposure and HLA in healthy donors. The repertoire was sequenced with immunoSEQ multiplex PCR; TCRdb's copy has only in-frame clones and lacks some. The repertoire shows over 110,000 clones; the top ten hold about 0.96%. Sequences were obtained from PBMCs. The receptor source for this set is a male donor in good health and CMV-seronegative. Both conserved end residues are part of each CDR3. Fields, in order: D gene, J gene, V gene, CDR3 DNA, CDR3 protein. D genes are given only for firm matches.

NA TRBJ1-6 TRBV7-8 TGTGCCAGCAGCTTAGAGTCACATTTTGATTCACCCCTCCACTTT CASSLESHFDSPLHF
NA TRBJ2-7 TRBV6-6 TGTGCCAGCAGTTACTCTGGACAGACCTACGAGCAGTACTTC CASSYSGQTYEQYF
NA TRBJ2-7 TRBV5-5 TGTGCCAGCAGCTTACCGGACAAGAACATTTACGAGCAGTACTTC CASSLPDKNIYEQYF
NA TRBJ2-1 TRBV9 TGTGCCAGCAGCGTAGAAGGACTGCCCAAGCAAGAGCAGTTCTTC CASSVEGLPKQEQFF
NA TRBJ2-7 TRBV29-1 TGCAGCGTTGAAGGAGGGACGGACTACTACGAGCAGTACTTC CSVEGGTDYYEQYF
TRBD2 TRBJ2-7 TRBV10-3 TGTGCCATCAGGAGGACTAGCGGGAGTAACGAGCAGTACTTC CAIRRTSGSNEQYF
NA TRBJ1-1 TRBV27 TGTGCCAGCAGTTTAGGCAGAATGAACACTGAAGCTTTCTTT CASSLGRMNTEAFF
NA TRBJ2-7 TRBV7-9 TGTGCCAGCAGCTTCCGTGGTAGAGAATACGAGCAGTACTTC CASSFRGREYEQYF
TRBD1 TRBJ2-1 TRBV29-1 TGCAGCGTTGGGACAGGGGGCGCCTACAATGAGCAGTTCTTC CSVGTGGAYNEQFF
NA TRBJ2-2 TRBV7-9 TGTGCCAGCAGCCCTCTCGGGGAACCGAACACCGGGGAGCTGTTTTTT CASSPLGEPNTGELFF
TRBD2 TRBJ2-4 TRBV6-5 TGTGCCAGCACTCCCCCGGGGGGAGGAGGCAGCATTCAGTACTTC CASTPPGGGGSIQYF
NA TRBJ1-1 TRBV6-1 TGTGCCAGCATCAGGACAGACAACACTGAAGCTTTCTTT CASIRTDNTEAFF
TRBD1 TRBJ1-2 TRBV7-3 TGTGCCAGCAGCCCAGGGGGCGGCTATGGCTACACCTTC CASSPGGGYGYTF
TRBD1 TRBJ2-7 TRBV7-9 TGTGCCAGCAGCTTAGGGGCTGGACAGGGTATCCACGAGCAGTACTTC CASSLGAGQGIHEQYF
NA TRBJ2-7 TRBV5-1 TGCGCCAGCAGCTTGAGTCCGACAGCCTACGAGCAGTACTTC CASSLSPTAYEQYF
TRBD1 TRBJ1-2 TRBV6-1 TGTGCCAGCAGGGGACAGGGGGCGGGCGGCTACACCTTC CASRGQGAGGYTF
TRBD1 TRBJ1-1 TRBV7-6 TGTGCCAGCAGCTTAGTGGCAGGACAGGCGAACACTGAAGCTTTCTTT CASSLVAGQANTEAFF
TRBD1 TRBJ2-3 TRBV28 TGTGCCAGCAGCCTAGGGGACAGGGAGGATACGCAGTATTTT CASSLGDREDTQYF
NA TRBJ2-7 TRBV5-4 TGTGCCAGCAGCCCCCCCCGGGTGGGGGCCCTCACACACGAGCAGTACTTC CASSPPRVGALTHEQYF
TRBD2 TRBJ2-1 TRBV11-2 TGTGCCAGCAGCTTAGGATGGCGGGAGTACAATGAGCAGTTCTTC CASSLGWREYNEQFF
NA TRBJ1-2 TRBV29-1 TGCAGCGACGGAGGAGACTTGTATGGCTACACCTTC CSDGGDLYGYTF
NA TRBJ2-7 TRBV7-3 TGTGCCAGCAGCTGGGTCAGGGGATTGTACGAGCAGTACTTC CASSWVRGLYEQYF
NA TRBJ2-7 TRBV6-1 TGTGCCAGCAGGGCCTTAGAGCAGTACTTC CASRALEQYF
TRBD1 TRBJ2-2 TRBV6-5 TGTGCCAGCACCACGGGGACAGGGGAGGCCGGGGAGCTGTTTTTT CASTTGTGEAGELFF
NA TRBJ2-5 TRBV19 TGCGCCAGTAGTATCCAGACGGGGCAAGAGACCCAGTACTTC CASSIQTGQETQYF
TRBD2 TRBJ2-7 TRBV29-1 TGCAGCGTTGAGGCGACGGGAGGCTACGAGCAGTACTTC CSVEATGGYEQYF
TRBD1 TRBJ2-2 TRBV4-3 TGCGCCAGCAGCAACCTCAGGGGGCGAAATGAAGGCTCGAACACCGGGGAGCTGTTTTTT CASSNLRGRNEGSNTGELFF
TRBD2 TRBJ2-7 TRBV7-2 TGTGCCAGCAGCTCGACTAGCGGGGAACCCTACGAGCAGTACTTC CASSSTSGEPYEQYF